This T cell receptor beta chain stems from a study of regulatory T cells in long-lasting Graves disease. Overall study context: Graves' patients (newly diagnosed) had been on antithyroid drugs under 3 months.

Both iRepertoire HTBI primers and Arm-PCR of CDR3 regions were used to build the TCR beta libraries. Under the authors' procedure: More than 55 TRBV and roughly 13 TRBJ segments were identified across samples. TCRdb called the multiplex PCR reads again in MiXCR, with one record for every CDR3 protein. TCRdb's processing, not the authors' own work, is the source of the V and J calls. The table records under 400,000 distinct CDR3 sequences, 16% of them present only once. As to time point: newly diagnosed GD, antithyroid drugs for less than 3 months. There was RNA extracted from PBMCs, and the TCR library was made from it. Diagnoses of Graves' disease were made by American Thyroid Association guidelines. This sample was shared with a second study, whose subject was T cells in Graves' hyperthyroidism and ophthalmopathy. As that report states: HTBI primers drove first-round RT-PCR of the TCR CDR3.

This clonotype was sampled from a man in his forties with Graves disease. This sample comprised peripheral blood mononuclear cells (PBMCs), obtained at new diagnosis, from a patient treated with antithyroid drugs.

The CDR3 loop reads CASSHDRTSGNTIYF. The CDR3 nucleotides read TGTGCCAGCTCTCACGACAGGACCTCTGGAAACACCATATATTTT. The chain links TRBV18 to TRBJ1-3; a weak D match, TRBD1 (6 bases). Per germline, CDR1 KGHSH and CDR2 LQKENI. Trimming took off 6 bases at V and 0 bases at J, with 12 bases between the two ends. The CDR3 is made up of 15 amino acids.